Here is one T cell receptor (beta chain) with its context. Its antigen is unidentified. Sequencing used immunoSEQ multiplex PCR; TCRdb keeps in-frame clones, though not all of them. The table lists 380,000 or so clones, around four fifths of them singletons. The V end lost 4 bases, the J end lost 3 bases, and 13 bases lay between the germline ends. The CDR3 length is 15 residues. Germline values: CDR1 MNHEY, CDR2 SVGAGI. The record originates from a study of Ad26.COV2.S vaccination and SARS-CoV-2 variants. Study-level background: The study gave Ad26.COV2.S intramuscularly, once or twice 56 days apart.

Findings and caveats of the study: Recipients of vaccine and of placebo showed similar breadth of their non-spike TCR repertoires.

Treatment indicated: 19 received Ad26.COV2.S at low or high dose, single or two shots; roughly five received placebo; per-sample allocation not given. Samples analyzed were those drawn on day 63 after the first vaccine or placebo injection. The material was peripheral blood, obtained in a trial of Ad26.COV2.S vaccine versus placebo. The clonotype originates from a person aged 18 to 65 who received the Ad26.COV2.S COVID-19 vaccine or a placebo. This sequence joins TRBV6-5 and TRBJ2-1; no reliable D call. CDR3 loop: CASSSQVNSYNEQFF. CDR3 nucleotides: TGTGCCAGCAGTTCGCAGGTAAACAGCTACAATGAGCAGTTCTTC.